This entry lists 22 T cell receptor beta chains sequenced from one sample in a study of T cell responses to AZD1222 COVID-19 vaccine. Generated by immunoSEQ multiplex PCR, the TCRdb table keeps only in-frame clones and is missing some. The sample shows 200,000 or so clones, 90% to 95% of them seen only once. The sequencing here drew on peripheral blood, taken on day 0 of AZD1222 vaccination. The receptor set was obtained from an adult in good health.

The V gene is TRBV28, the J gene TRBJ1-3; D is perhaps TRBD1 (5 bases). The CDR3 sequence is 17 residues long. Looked up from germline, CDR1 is MDHEN and CDR2 is SYDVKM. V lost 5 bases to trimming and J lost 2 bases, with 19 bases between them. The CDR3: CASSPSGPGGAGNTIYF. The CDR3 DNA is TGTGCCAGCAGTCCCTCAGGGCCGGGGGGGGCTGGAAACACCATATATTTT.

The V call is TRBV3-1 (or the pseudogene TRBV3-2), the J call TRBJ2-7, with 7 nucleotides matching TRBD1. V trimming: 4 bases; J trimming: 9 bases; junction bases outside the gene matches: 9. The germline V gene has CDR1 LGHDT and CDR2 YNNKEL (reference sequence). The CDR3 is 13 amino acids. The CDR3, as DNA: TGTGCCAGCAGCCCCAACCCGACAGGGCGGCAGTACTTC. Amino acid sequence: CASSPNPTGRQYF.

V usage is TRBV15 and J usage is TRBJ2-5, with D tentatively TRBD1 or TRBD2 (5 bases each). The CDR3 sequence is 15 residues long. The germline V gene encodes CDR1 LNHNV and CDR2 YYDKDF (reference sequence). V was clipped by 0 bases and J by 2 bases, with 10 bases between them. The CDR3: CATSRDRGRQETQYF. CDR3 DNA: TGTGCCACCAGCAGAGATAGGGGACGGCAAGAGACCCAGTACTTC.

The chain carries TRBV27 and TRBJ2-1; 16 bases map to TRBD2. This CDR3 has 19 residues. The V and J ends lost 6 bases and 5 bases, in that order; junction bases with no gene match: 13. Looked up from germline, CDR1 is MNHEY and CDR2 is SMNVEV (reference sequence). CDR3 residues: CASRLPKGLAGGPNNEQFF. DNA of the CDR3: TGTGCCAGCAGGCTACCGAAGGGACTAGCGGGAGGGCCGAACAATGAGCAGTTCTTC.

The chain joins TRBV6-1 to TRBJ2-7; D call uncertain. The CDR3 covers 20 residues. The V and J ends lost 2 bases and 1 base respectively, with 27 bases between them. Germline V gives CDR1 MNHNS, CDR2 SASEGT. CDR3 loop: CASSEFPPTALSVRSYEQYF. The CDR3 region has the DNA TGTGCCAGCAGTGAATTTCCCCCCACGGCCTTGTCAGTTCGGTCCTACGAGCAGTACTTC.

The genes are TRBV27 and TRBJ1-3; D is unresolved. The CDR3 sequence is 14 residues long. Per germline, CDR1 MNHEY and CDR2 SMNVEV (reference sequence). The V gene lost 3 bases and the J gene lost 0 bases, with 6 bases spanning the gap. In DNA, the CDR3 is TGTGCCAGCAGTTTCTCCCGCTCTGGAAACACCATATATTTT. Translation: CASSFSRSGNTIYF.

A note on this clone: At one boundary the junction diverges from the germline segment, which might be a read error. The chain is built from TRBV27 and TRBJ2-1, with 15 bases identical to TRBD2. CDR1 is MNHEY, CDR2 SMNVEV, per germline (reference sequence). The CDR3 loop spans 17 amino acids. CDR3 nucleotides: TGTGCCAGCAGTTTAGATCACCCAGGACTAGCGGGAGGGCCTGTGATCTTC. Its protein is CASSLDHPGLAGGPVIF.

V usage is TRBV7-2 and J usage is TRBJ1-6; unclear D gene. The CDR3 length is 15 residues. Germline V gene data show CDR1 as SGHTA and CDR2 as FQGNSA. V was clipped by 2 bases and J by 6 bases, with 11 bases between them. CDR3 nucleotides: TGTGCCAGCAGCTTATACCGGGAATTTAATTCACCCCTCCACTTT. It codes for CASSLYREFNSPLHF.

This chain uses TRBV19 with TRBJ1-1; 10 positions match TRBD1. V dropped 7 bases and J dropped 4; count of bases not matched to a gene: 6. The CDR3 consists of 14 residues. Germline V lookup: CDR1 LNHDA, CDR2 SQIVND (reference sequence). The CDR3 nucleotides are TGTGCCAGTAACCCGACAGGGGGCCGCACTGAAGCTTTCTTT. Translating it yields CASNPTGGRTEAFF. Filled out from reference TRBV19 and TRBJ1-1, the complete variable domain reads DGGITQSPKYLFRKEGQNVTLSCEQNLNHDAMYWYRQDPGQGLRLIYYSQIVNDFQKGDIAEGYSVSREKKESFPLTVTSAQKNPTAFYLCASNPTGGRTEAFFGQGTRLTVV.

The chain links TRBV5-1 to TRBJ1-3; 7 bases are shared with TRBD1. The germline gives CDR1 SGHRS, CDR2 YFSETQ. The V segment lost 5 bases and the J segment 0 bases; nucleotides outside the gene matches: 8. The CDR3 spans 16 residues. The CDR3 here is CASSPGTAVSGNTIYF. CDR3 DNA: TGCGCCAGCAGTCCGGGGACAGCTGTCTCTGGAAACACCATATATTTT.

V gene TRBV5-1 combines with J gene TRBJ1-1; TRBD1 might be the D (6 bases). Germline values: CDR1 SGHRS, CDR2 YFSETQ. Trimming stripped 4 bases from V and 0 bases from J, with 13 bases between. This CDR3 spans 15 amino acids. The CDR3 region is CASSPHTGLNTEAFF. The CDR3 DNA is TGCGCCAGCAGCCCCCACACAGGGTTGAACACTGAAGCTTTCTTT.

This chain connects TRBV21-1 to TRBJ1-4. TRBV21-1 is labeled a pseudogene. CDR3 size: 17 residues. This CDR3 is CASSKAPLGPADEKLFF. CDR3 coding DNA: TGTGCCAGCAGCAAAGCGCCTTTGGGCCCGGCGGATGAAAAACTGTTTTTT.

This sequence joins TRBV19 and TRBJ1-6, with D possibly matching TRBD1 (6 bases). The V end lost 6 bases, the J end lost 5 bases, and 11 bases lay between the germline ends. Germline values: CDR1 LNHDA, CDR2 SQIVND (reference sequence). The CDR3 extends over 14 amino acids. CDR3 DNA: TGTGCCAGTAGGTACAGGGACCATAATTCACCCCTCCACTTT. Translating it yields CASRYRDHNSPLHF.

The chain recombines TRBV7-2 with TRBJ2-2; 9 bases fit TRBD1. Germline V CDR1 and CDR2: SGHTA, FQGNSA. The CDR3 loop spans 16 amino acids. Unmatched junction bases numbered 6, after V lost 6 bases and J lost 1 base. CDR3 nucleotides: TGTGCCAGCAGGAAAAGACAGGGGGAGAACACCGGGGAGCTGTTTTTT. This gives the protein CASRKRQGENTGELFF.

As concerns this clone: Other DNA sequences of this sample code for an identical CDR3. This chain connects TRBV5-4 to TRBJ1-4; D gene unclear. Germline V gene lookup returns CDR1 SGHNT and CDR2 YYREEE (reference sequence). Trimming pared 2 bases from V and 0 bases from J, leaving 5 bases between. This CDR3 is built from 14 residues. The CDR3 nucleotides are TGTGCCAGCAGCTTAGATGCAACTAATGAAAAACTGTTTTTT. Translated, it gives CASSLDATNEKLFF.

The V and J genes are TRBV19 and TRBJ1-5; TRBD1 is a possible D gene (6 bases). Germline V gene sequence: CDR1 LNHDA, CDR2 SQIVND (reference sequence). The ends were cut back, 1 base at V and 4 bases at J, with 8 bases in the middle. This CDR3 is 14 amino acids long. The CDR3 is CASSIVDSNQPQHF. The DNA for the CDR3 is TGTGCCAGTAGTATAGTGGACAGTAATCAGCCCCAGCATTTT.

The V gene is TRBV10-3, the J gene TRBJ1-3; 7 bases are shared with TRBD1. The V segment lost 4 bases and the J segment 8 bases; nucleotides outside the gene matches: 8. Germline lookup yields CDR1 ENHRY and CDR2 SYGVKD. The CDR3 is made up of 14 amino acids. The CDR3 sequence: CAISVRQGVDTIYF. In DNA form, the CDR3 reads TGTGCCATCAGTGTACGGCAGGGGGTGGACACCATATATTTT.

This clone was seen just once. The V gene is TRBV18, the J gene TRBJ1-5; no definite D call. Germline values: CDR1 KGHSH, CDR2 LQKENI. The ends were cut back, 3 bases at V and 6 bases at J, with 12 bases in the middle. The CDR3 consists of 14 residues. The CDR3 loop is CASSPLWEAQPQHF. The CDR3 DNA reads TGTGCCAGCTCACCGCTGTGGGAAGCTCAGCCCCAGCATTTT.

This chain uses TRBV28 with TRBJ1-2; D is uncertain. V gave up 8 bases and J gave up 2 bases, with 12 bases separating them. Germline V lookup: CDR1 MDHEN, CDR2 SYDVKM. The CDR3 consists of 13 residues. The CDR3 DNA reads TGTGCCAGCTCAGACGGAGGGAACTATGGCTACACCTTC. The encoded protein is CASSDGGNYGYTF.

This sequence joins TRBV13 and TRBJ2-7; TRBD2 aligns across 8 bases. Germline V lookup: CDR1 PRHDT, CDR2 FYEKMQ (reference sequence). This CDR3 has 16 residues. V gave up 5 bases and J gave up 1 base; unmatched junction bases: 10. The DNA of the CDR3 is TGTGCCAGCAGCCCCCCCGGAGCGGGAGCTTCCTACGAGCAGTACTTC. This encodes CASSPPGAGASYEQYF. Filled out from reference TRBV13 and TRBJ2-7, the complete variable domain reads AAGVIQSPRHLIKEKRETATLKCYPIPRHDTVYWYQQGPGQDPQFLISFYEKMQSDKGSIPDRFSAQQFSDYHSELNMSSLELGDSALYFCASSPPGAGASYEQYFGPGTRLTVT.

The chain couples TRBV7-3 to TRBJ1-1, with D possibly being TRBD1 (6 bases). The germline gives CDR1 SGHTA, CDR2 FQGTGA. V lost 4 bases to trimming and J lost 5 bases, with 14 bases between them. The CDR3 length is 14 residues. CDR3 sequence reads: CASSSTQGLTEAFF. CDR3 coding DNA: TGTGCCAGCAGCTCGACACAGGGATTGACTGAAGCTTTCTTT.

V is TRBV20-1 and J is TRBJ1-1; D ambiguous. The V end lost 2 bases, the J end lost 3 bases, and 1 base lay between the germline ends. Germline assignment: CDR1 DFQATT and CDR2 SNEGSKA (reference sequence). There are 10 residues in the CDR3. CDR3 loop: CSARHTEAFF. The CDR3 region has the DNA TGCAGTGCTAGACACACTGAAGCTTTCTTT.